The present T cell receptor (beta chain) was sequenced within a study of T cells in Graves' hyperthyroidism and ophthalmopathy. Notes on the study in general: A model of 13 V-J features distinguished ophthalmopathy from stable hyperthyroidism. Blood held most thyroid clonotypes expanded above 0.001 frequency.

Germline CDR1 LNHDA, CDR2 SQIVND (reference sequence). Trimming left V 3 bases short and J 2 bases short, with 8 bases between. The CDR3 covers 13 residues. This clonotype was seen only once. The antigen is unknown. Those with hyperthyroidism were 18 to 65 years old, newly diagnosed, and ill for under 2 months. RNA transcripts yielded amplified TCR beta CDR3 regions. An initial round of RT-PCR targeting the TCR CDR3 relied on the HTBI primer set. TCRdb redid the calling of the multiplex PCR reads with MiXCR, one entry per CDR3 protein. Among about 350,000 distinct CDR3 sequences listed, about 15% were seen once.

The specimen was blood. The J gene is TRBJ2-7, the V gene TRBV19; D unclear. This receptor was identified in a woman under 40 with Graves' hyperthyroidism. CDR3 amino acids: CASSISRTYEQYF. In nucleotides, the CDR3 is TGTGCCAGTAGTATCTCCAGGACCTACGAGCAGTACTTC.